Below are 3 T cell receptor beta chains sequenced from a single sample in a study of T cell responses to AZD1222 COVID-19 vaccine. The repertoire was sequenced with immunoSEQ multiplex PCR; TCRdb's copy has only in-frame clones and lacks some. The table shows about 88,000 clones, with 90% occurring only once. The source was peripheral blood, collected 28 days after the second AZD1222 dose. The receptors were sampled from an adult who received the AZD1222 COVID-19 vaccine.

By proportion, this clone is medium-sized. The V call is TRBV9, the J call TRBJ1-4; D is uncertain. The germline gives CDR1 SGDLS, CDR2 YYNGEE. V gave up 3 bases and J gave up 0 bases, with 9 bases separating them. The CDR3 is 15 residues long. Written as DNA, the CDR3 is TGTGCCAGCAGCGCGACGACGGCAACTAATGAAAAACTGTTTTTT. This translates into CASSATTATNEKLFF.

The rearrangement links TRBV6-2 or TRBV6-3 to TRBJ1-1; the D gene is possibly TRBD1 (5 bases). Germline V lookup: CDR1 MNHEY, CDR2 SVGEGT. This CDR3 is 14 amino acids long. V lost 2 bases, J lost 5 bases, and 12 bases lay in between. The CDR3 DNA is TGTGCCAGCAGTTACAGGGGTTATGGAACTGAAGCTTTCTTT. It codes for CASSYRGYGTEAFF.

This sequence joins TRBV7-2 and TRBJ1-3; 8 positions match TRBD1. The length of the CDR3 is 15 residues. The V gene end was trimmed by 4 bases and the J gene end by 6 bases; junction bases not matched to a gene: 8. Germline V gene sequence: CDR1 SGHTA, CDR2 FQGNSA. The CDR3 region is CASSSGQGFANTIYF. The CDR3 coding sequence is TGTGCCAGCAGCTCAGGACAGGGCTTTGCAAACACCATATATTTT. Drawing the rest from reference TRBV7-2 and TRBJ1-3, the complete variable domain is GAGVSQSPSNKVTEKGKDVELRCDPISGHTALYWYRQSLGQGLEFLIYFQGNSAPDKSGLPSDRFSAERTGGSVSTLTIQRTQQEDSAVYLCASSSGQGFANTIYFGEGSWLTVV.